The present entry profiles one T cell receptor (beta chain) with its context. The antigen remains unidentified. CDR3 length: 14 amino acids. Per the germline V gene, CDR1 is LGHDT and CDR2 is YNNKEL (reference sequence). Between the trimmed V and J ends, which lost 3 bases and 8 bases, there was a span of 13 bases. This entry is derived from a study of blood T cells in healthy people across ages. A second PCR, run for about 7 to 11 cycles, used a sample-barcoded 5' primer plus a J-beta primer mix. TCRdb re-derived calls from the 5' RACE reads in MiXCR, one entry per CDR3 protein. The repertoire holds around 2 million distinct CDR3 sequences, around 42% seen once, with approximately 22% in the top ten. Study results and caveats: Unknown donor CMV status possibly confounded expanded clonotype changes.

The TCR comes from a human donor in good health. The chain uses TRBV3-1 and TRBJ1-4; D remains unclear. The sample comprised blood. The CDR3 region is CASSHPSKDEKLFF. CDR3 sequence (DNA): TGTGCCAGCAGCCACCCCTCCAAGGACGAAAAACTGTTTTTT. The variable domain in full, completed from reference TRBV3-1 and TRBJ1-4, reads DTAVSQTPKYLVTQMGNDKSIKCEQNLGHDTMYWYKQDSKKFLKIMFSYNNKELIINETVPNRFSPKSPDKAHLNLHINSLELGDSAVYFCASSHPSKDEKLFFGSGTQLSVL.